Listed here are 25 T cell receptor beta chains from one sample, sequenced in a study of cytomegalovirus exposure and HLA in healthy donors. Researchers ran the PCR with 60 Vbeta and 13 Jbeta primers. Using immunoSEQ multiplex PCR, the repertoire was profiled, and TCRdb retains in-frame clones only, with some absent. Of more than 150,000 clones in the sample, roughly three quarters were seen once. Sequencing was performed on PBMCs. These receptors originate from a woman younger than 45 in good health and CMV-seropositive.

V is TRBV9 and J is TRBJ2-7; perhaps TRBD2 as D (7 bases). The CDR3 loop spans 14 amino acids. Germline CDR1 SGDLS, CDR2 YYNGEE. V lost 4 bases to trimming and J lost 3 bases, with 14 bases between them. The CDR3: CASSSRGGLYEQYF. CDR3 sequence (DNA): TGTGCCAGCAGCTCTAGGGGGGGGCTCTACGAGCAGTACTTC.

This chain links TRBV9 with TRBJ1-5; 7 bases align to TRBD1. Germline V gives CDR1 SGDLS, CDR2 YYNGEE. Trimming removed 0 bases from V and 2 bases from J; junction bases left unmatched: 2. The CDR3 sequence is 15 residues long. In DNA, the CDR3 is TGTGCCAGCAGCGTAGGACAGGGCGGCAATCAGCCCCAGCATTTT. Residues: CASSVGQGGNQPQHF.

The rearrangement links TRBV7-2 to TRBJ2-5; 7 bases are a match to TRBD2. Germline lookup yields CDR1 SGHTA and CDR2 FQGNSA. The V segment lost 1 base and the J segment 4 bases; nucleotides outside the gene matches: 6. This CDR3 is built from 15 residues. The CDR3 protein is CASSLVHRLAETQYF. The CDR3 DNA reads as TGTGCCAGCAGCTTAGTACATAGACTAGCAGAGACCCAGTACTTC.

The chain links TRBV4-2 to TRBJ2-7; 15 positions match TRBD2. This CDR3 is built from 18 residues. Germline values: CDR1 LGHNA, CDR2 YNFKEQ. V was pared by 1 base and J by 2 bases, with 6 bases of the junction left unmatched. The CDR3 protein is CASSQAWTSGGDTYEQYF. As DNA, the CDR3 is TGTGCCAGCAGCCAAGCCTGGACTAGCGGGGGGGACACCTACGAGCAGTACTTC.

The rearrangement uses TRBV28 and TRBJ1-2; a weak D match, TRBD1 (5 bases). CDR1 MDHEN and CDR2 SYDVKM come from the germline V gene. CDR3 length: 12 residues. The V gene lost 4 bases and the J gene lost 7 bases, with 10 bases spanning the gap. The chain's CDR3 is CASSSGEGGYTF. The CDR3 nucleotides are TGTGCCAGCAGTTCGGGGGAGGGTGGCTACACCTTC.

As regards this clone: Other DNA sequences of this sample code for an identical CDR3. This CDR3 is CASSLASGGADTQYF. CDR3 nucleotide sequence: TGCGCCAGCAGCTTAGCTAGCGGGGGGGCAGATACGCAGTATTTT. The genes are TRBV5-1 and TRBJ2-3; 12 nucleotides line up with TRBD2. The CDR3 has 15 amino acids. The junction had 2 bases not matched to a gene; V was cut back by 2 bases and J by 4 bases. The germline gives CDR1 SGHRS, CDR2 YFSETQ.

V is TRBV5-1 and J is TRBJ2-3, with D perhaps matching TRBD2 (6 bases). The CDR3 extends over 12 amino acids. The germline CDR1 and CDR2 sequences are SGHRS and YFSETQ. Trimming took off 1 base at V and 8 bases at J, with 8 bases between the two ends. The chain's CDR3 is CASSLWRGTQYF. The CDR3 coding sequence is TGCGCCAGCAGCTTGTGGCGGGGTACGCAGTATTTT. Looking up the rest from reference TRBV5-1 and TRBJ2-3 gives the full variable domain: KAGVTQTPRYLIKTRGQQVTLSCSPISGHRSVSWYQQTPGQGLQFLFEYFSETQRNKGNFPGRFSGRQFSNSRSEMNVSTLELGDSALYLCASSLWRGTQYFGPGTRLTVL.

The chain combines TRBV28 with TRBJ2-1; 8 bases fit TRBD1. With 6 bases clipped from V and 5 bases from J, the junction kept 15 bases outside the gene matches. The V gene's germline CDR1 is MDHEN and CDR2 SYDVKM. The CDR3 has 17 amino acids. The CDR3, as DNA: TGTGCCAGCAGCATTCTCGGGTCGTGGACAGGGAACAATGAGCAGTTCTTC. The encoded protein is CASSILGSWTGNNEQFF.

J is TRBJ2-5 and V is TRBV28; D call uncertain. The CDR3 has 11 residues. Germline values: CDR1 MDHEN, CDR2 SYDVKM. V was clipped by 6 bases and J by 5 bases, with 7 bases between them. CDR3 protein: CASSQRETQYF. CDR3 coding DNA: TGTGCCAGCAGCCAACGGGAGACCCAGTACTTC.

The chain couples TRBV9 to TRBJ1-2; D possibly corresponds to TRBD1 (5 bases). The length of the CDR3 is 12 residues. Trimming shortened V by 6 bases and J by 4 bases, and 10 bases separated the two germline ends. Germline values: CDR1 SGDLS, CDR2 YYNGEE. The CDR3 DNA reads TGTGCCAGCATGTCCAGGGCCTATGGCTACACCTTC. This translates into CASMSRAYGYTF.

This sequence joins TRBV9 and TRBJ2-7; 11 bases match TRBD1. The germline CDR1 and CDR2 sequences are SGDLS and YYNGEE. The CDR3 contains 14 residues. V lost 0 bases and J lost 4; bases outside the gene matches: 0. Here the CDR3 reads CASSVGDRGYEQYF. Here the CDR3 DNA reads TGTGCCAGCAGCGTAGGGGACAGGGGGTACGAGCAGTACTTC.

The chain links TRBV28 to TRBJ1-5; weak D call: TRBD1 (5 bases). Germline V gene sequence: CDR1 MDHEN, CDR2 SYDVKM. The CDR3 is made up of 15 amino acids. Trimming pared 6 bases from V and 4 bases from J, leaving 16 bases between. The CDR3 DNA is TGTGCCAGCAGCAAGGGACTAGGGAGAAATCAGCCCCAGCATTTT. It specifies CASSKGLGRNQPQHF.

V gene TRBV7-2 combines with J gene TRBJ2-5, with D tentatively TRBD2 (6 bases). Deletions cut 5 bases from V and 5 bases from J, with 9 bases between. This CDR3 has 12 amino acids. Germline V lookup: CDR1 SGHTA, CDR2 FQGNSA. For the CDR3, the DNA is TGTGCCAGCAGCCAACTAGCTGAGACCCAGTACTTC. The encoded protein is CASSQLAETQYF.

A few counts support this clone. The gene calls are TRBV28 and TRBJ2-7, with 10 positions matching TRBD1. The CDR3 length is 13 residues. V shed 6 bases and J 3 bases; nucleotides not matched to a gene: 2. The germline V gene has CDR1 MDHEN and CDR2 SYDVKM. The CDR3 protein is CASRTGGHYEQYF. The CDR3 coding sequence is TGTGCCAGCAGGACAGGGGGCCACTACGAGCAGTACTTC.

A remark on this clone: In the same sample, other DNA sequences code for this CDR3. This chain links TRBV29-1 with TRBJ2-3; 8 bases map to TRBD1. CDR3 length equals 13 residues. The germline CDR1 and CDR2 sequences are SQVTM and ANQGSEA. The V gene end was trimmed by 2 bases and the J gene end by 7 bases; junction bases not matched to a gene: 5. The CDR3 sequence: CSVESQGANTQYF. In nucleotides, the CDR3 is TGCAGCGTTGAATCCCAGGGGGCTAATACGCAGTATTTT.

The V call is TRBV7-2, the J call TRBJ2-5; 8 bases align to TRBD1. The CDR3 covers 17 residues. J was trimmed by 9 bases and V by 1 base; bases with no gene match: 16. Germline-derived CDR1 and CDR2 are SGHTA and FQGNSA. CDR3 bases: TGTGCCAGCAGCTTAGGCCTTGACAGGGGCTCTGGGTCGGCCCAGTACTTC. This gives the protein CASSLGLDRGSGSAQYF.

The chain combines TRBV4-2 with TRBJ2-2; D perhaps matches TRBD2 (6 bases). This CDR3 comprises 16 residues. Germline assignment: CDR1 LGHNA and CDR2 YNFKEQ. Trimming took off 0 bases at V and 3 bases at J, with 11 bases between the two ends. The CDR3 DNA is TGTGCCAGCAGCCAAGAGTTGGGACTTTACACCGGGGAGCTGTTTTTT. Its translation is CASSQELGLYTGELFF.

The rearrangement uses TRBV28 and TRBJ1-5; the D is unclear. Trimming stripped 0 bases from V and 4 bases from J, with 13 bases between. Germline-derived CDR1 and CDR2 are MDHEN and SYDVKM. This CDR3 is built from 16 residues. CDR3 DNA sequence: TGTGCCAGCAGTTTATGGCGGAACTATCGGAATCAGCCCCAGCATTTT. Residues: CASSLWRNYRNQPQHF.

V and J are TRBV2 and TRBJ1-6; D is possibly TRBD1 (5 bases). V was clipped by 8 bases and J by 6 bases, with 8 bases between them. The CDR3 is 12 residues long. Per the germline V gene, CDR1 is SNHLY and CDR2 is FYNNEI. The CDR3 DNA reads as TGTGCCAGCGGGGGGTCTAATTCACCCCTCCACTTT. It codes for CASGGSNSPLHF.

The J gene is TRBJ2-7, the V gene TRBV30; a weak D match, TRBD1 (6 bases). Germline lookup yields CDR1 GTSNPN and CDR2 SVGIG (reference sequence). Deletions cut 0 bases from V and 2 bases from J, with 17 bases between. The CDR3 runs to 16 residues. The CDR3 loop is CAWSVRSGALAYEQYF. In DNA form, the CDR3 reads TGTGCCTGGAGTGTACGGTCAGGGGCTCTAGCCTACGAGCAGTACTTC.

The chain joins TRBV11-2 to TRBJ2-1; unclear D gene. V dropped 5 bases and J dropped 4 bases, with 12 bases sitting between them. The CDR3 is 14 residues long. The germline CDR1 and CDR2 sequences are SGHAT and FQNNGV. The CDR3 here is CASSPRPGYNEQFF. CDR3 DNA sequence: TGTGCCAGCAGCCCCCGGCCCGGGTACAATGAGCAGTTCTTC.

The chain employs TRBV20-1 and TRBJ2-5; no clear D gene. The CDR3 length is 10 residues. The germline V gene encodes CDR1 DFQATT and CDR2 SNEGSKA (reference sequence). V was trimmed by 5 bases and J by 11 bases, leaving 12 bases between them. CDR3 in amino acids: CSAPRSAQYF. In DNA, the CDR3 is TGCAGTGCTCCGAGGTCGGCGCAGTACTTC.

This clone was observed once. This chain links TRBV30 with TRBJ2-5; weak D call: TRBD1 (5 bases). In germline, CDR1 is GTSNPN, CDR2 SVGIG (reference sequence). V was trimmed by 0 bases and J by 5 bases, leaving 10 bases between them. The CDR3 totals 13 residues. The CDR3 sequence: CAWSVLAGETQYF. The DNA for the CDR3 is TGTGCCTGGAGTGTACTGGCAGGGGAGACCCAGTACTTC.

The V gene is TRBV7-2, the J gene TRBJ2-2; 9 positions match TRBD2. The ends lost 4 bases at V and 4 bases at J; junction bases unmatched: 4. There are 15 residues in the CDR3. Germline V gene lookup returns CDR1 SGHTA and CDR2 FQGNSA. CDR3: CASSSLAGSTGELFF. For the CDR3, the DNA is TGTGCCAGCAGCTCCCTAGCGGGGAGCACCGGGGAGCTGTTTTTT.

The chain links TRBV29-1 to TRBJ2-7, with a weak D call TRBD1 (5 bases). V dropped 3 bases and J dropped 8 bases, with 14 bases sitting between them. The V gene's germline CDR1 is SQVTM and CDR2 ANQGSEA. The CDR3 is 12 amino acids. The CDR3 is CSVDARESKQYF. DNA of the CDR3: TGCAGCGTTGATGCCAGGGAATCAAAGCAGTACTTC.